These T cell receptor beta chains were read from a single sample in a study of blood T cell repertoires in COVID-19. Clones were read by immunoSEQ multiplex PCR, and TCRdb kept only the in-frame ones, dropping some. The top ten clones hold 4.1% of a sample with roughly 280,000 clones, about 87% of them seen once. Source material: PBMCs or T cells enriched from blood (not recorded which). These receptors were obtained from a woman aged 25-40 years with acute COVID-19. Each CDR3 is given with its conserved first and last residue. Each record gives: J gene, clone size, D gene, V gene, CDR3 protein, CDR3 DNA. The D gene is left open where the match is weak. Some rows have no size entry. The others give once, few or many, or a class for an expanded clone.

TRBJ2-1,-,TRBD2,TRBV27,CASSSTSGRNEQFF,TGTGCCAGCAGTTCGACTAGCGGGAGGAATGAGCAGTTCTTC
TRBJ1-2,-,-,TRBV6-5,CATRNPGNYGYTF,TGTGCCACGCGAAATCCAGGGAACTATGGCTACACCTTC
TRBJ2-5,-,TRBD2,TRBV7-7,CASSPGTSGSSETQYF,TGTGCCAGCAGCCCCGGGACTAGCGGGAGTTCAGAGACCCAGTACTTC
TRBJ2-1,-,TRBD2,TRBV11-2,CASSSKGAGGLSYNEQFF,TGTGCCAGCAGCTCGAAGGGGGCGGGAGGGCTTTCCTACAATGAGCAGTTCTTC
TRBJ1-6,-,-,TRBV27,CASSLRDTTYNSPLHF,TGTGCCAGCAGTTTGAGGGACACGACCTATAATTCACCCCTCCACTTT
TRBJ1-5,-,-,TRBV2,CASRGGTGQGQPQHF,TGTGCCAGCAGGGGGGGAACGGGGCAGGGCCAGCCCCAGCATTTT
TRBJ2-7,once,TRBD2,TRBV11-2,CASSSLAALTSYEQYF,TGTGCCAGCAGCTCTCTAGCGGCACTTACCTCCTACGAGCAGTACTTC
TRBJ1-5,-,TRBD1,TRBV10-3,CATAGGLEPQHF,TGTGCCACCGCAGGGGGCCTGGAGCCCCAGCATTTT
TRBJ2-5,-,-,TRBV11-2,CASSLVAVETQYF,TGTGCCAGCAGCTTGGTAGCGGTAGAGACCCAGTACTTC
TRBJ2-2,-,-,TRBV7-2,CASSLSGRLLGELFF,TGTGCCAGCAGCTTAAGTGGTCGACTCCTGGGGGAGCTGTTTTTT
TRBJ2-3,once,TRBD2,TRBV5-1,CASSTGLADRTDTQYF,TGCGCCAGCAGCACGGGACTAGCGGATCGCACAGATACGCAGTATTTT
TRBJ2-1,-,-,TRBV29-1,CSVQDYLLMKIF,TGCAGCGTCCAGGACTATTTGCTTATGAAGATCTTC
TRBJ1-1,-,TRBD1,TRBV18,CASCKGQENTEAFF,TGTGCCAGCTGCAAGGGACAGGAGAACACTGAAGCTTTCTTT
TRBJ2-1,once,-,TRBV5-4,CASSWWAYNEQFF,TGTGCCAGCAGCTGGTGGGCGTACAATGAGCAGTTCTTC
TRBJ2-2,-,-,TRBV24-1,CATSGSQDTGELFF,TGTGCCACTAGTGGTAGTCAGGACACCGGGGAGCTGTTTTTT
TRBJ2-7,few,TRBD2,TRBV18,CASSPPGGSYEQYF,TGTGCCAGCTCACCACCGGGAGGGTCCTACGAGCAGTACTTC
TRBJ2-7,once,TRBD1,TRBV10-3,CAISSGTGLGYEQYF,TGTGCCATCAGTTCCGGGACAGGGCTGGGTTACGAGCAGTACTTC
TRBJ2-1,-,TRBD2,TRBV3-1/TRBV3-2,CASSLGLALNEQFF,TGTGCCAGCAGCCTGGGACTAGCATTAAATGAGCAGTTCTTC
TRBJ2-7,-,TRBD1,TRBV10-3,CAVSSGGVYEQYF,TGTGCCGTTTCGTCAGGGGGAGTCTACGAGCAGTACTTC
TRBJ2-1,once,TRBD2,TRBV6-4,CASSKTNLAGLYNEQFF,TGTGCCAGCAGTAAAACCAATCTAGCGGGACTCTACAATGAGCAGTTCTTC
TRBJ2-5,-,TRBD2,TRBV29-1,CSAPHVSWLAGGFSETQYF,TGCAGCGCCCCACATGTGTCGTGGCTAGCGGGAGGTTTCTCAGAGACCCAGTACTTC
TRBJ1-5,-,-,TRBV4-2,CASSQEVVGGNQPQHF,TGTGCCAGCAGCCAAGAAGTTGTCGGTGGCAATCAGCCCCAGCATTTT
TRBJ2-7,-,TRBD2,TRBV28,CASKASGYEQYF,TGTGCCAGCAAGGCTAGCGGTTACGAGCAGTACTTC
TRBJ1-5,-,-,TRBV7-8,CASSLVGQPQHF,TGTGCCAGCAGCTTAGTCGGTCAGCCCCAGCATTTT
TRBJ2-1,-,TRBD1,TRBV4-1,CASSQESQGALNEQFF,TGCGCCAGCAGCCAAGAATCCCAGGGGGCTTTGAATGAGCAGTTCTTC
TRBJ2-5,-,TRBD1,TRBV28,CASRSTGGHQETQYF,TGTGCCAGCAGATCCACAGGGGGCCACCAAGAGACCCAGTACTTC
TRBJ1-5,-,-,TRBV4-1,CASSQDKGGNQPQHF,TGCGCCAGCAGCCAAGATAAGGGAGGCAATCAGCCCCAGCATTTT
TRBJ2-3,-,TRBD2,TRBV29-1,CSVGTSGTDTQYF,TGCAGCGTTGGGACTAGCGGCACAGATACGCAGTATTTT
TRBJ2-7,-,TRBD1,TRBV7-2,CASSEGQNREQYF,TGTGCCAGCAGCGAGGGACAGAACCGCGAGCAGTACTTC
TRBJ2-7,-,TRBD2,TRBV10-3,CAISDPLAGGNYEQYF,TGTGCCATCAGTGACCCGCTCGCGGGAGGGAACTACGAGCAGTACTTC
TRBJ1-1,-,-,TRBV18,CASSPRGSKLNTEAFF,TGTGCCAGCTCACCAAGGGGGTCTAAGTTGAACACTGAAGCTTTCTTT
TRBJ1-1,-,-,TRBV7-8,CASSLARILNTEAFF,TGTGCCAGCAGCTTAGCGCGCATATTGAACACTGAAGCTTTCTTT
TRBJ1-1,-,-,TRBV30,CAWSGGGSPNTEAFF,TGTGCCTGGAGTGGAGGTGGCAGCCCGAACACTGAAGCTTTCTTT
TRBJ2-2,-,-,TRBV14,CASSIQGTGELFF,TGTGCCAGCAGCATACAGGGTACCGGGGAGCTGTTTTTT
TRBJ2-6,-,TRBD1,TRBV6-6,CASSPGQGLSGANVLTF,TGTGCCAGCAGTCCGGGACAGGGTCTCTCTGGGGCCAACGTCCTGACTTTC
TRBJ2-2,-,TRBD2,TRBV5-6,CASSSTSVVFGELFF,TGTGCCAGCAGCTCTACTAGCGTAGTCTTCGGGGAGCTGTTTTTT
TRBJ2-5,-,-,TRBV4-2,CASSQDQGQETQYF,TGTGCCAGCAGCCAAGATCAGGGGCAAGAGACCCAGTACTTC
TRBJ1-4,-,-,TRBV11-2,CASRIGSEGEKLFF,TGTGCCAGCAGAATAGGGTCGGAGGGTGAAAAACTGTTTTTT
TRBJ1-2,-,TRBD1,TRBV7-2,CASSYQGQGIDGYTF,TGTGCCAGCAGCTACCAGGGACAGGGGATCGATGGCTACACCTTC
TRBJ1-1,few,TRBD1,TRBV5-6,CASSPRDRLNTEAFF,TGTGCCAGCAGCCCACGGGACAGGTTGAACACTGAAGCTTTCTTT
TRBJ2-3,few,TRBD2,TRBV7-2,CASSLEASGNTDTQYF,TGTGCCAGCAGCTTAGAGGCTAGCGGGAATACAGATACGCAGTATTTT
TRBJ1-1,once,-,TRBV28,CASSLRGGGNTEAFF,TGTGCCAGCAGCTTGCGGGGAGGGGGGAATACTGAAGCTTTCTTT
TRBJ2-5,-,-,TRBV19,CASSTSPGEVKTQYF,TGTGCCAGTAGTACGTCCCCCGGGGAAGTGAAGACCCAGTACTTC
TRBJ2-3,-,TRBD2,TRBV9,CASSATTGTSGSRDTQYF,TGTGCCAGCAGCGCGACGACCGGGACTAGCGGGAGCAGGGATACGCAGTATTTT